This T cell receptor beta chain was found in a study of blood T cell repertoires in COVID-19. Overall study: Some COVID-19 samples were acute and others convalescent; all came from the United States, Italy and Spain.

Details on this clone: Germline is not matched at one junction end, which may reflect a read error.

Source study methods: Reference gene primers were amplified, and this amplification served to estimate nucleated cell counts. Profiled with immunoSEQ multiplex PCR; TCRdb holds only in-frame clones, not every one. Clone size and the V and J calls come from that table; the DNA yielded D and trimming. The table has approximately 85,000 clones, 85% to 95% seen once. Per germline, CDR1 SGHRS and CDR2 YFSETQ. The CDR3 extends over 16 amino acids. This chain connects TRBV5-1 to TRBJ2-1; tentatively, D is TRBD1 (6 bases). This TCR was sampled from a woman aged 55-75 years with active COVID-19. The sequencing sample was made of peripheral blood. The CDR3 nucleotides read TGCGCCAGCAGATTGGATCTACAGGGCTCCTACAATGAGCAGTTCTTC. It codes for CASRLDLQGSYNEQFF.